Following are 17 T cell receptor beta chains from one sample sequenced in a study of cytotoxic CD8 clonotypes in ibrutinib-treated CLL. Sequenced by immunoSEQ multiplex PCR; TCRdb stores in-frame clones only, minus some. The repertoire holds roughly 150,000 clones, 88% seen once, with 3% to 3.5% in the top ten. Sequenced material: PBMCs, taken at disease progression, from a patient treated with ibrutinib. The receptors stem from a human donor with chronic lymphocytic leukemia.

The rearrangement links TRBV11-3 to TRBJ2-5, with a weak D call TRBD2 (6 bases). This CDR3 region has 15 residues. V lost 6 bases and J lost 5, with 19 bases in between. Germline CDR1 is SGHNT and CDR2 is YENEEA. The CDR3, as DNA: TGTGCCAGCAGTAGGGTTTTCGGGAGCGGTGAGACCCAGTACTTC. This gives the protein CASSRVFGSGETQYF.

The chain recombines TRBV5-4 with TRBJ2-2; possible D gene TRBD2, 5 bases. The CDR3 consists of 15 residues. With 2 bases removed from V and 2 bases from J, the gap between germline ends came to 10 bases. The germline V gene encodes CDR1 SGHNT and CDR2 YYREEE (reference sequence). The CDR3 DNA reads TGTGCCAGCAGCTTACCGACGGGAAACACCGGGGAGCTGTTTTTT. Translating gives CASSLPTGNTGELFF.

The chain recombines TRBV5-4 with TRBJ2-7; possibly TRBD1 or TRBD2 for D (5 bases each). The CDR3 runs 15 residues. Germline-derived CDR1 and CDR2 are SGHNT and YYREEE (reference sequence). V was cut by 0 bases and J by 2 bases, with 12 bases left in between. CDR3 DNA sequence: TGTGCCAGCAGCTTGGCCGGGGCCAAAACCTACGAGCAGTACTTC. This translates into CASSLAGAKTYEQYF.

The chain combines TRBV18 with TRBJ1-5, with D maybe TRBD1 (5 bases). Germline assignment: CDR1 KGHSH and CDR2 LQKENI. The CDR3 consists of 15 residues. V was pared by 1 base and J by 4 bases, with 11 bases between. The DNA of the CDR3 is TGTGCCAGCTCACCACAAGGACAAGGGAATCAGCCCCAGCATTTT. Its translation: CASSPQGQGNQPQHF.

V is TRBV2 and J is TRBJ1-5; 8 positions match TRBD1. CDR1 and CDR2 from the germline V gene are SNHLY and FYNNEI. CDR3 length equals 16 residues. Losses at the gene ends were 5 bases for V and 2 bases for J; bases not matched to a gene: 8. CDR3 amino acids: CASSSEGGQGNQPQHF. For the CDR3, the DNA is TGTGCCAGCAGTTCTGAGGGGGGACAGGGCAATCAGCCCCAGCATTTT.

Written as DNA, the CDR3 is TGTGCCAGTATTCCCGGGGGCAGGGGGAACACTGAAGCTTTCTTT. It codes for CASIPGGRGNTEAFF. The V call is TRBV19, the J call TRBJ1-1; D is possibly TRBD1 (6 bases). V gave up 7 bases and J gave up 1 base, with 16 bases separating them. Germline V lookup: CDR1 LNHDA, CDR2 SQIVND (reference sequence). This CDR3 is built from 15 residues.

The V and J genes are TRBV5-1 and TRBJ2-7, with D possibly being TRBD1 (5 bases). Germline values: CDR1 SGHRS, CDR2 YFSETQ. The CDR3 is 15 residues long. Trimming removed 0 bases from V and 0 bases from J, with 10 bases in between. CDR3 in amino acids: CASSLGNRYSYEQYF. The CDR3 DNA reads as TGCGCCAGCAGCTTGGGGAACAGGTACTCCTACGAGCAGTACTTC.

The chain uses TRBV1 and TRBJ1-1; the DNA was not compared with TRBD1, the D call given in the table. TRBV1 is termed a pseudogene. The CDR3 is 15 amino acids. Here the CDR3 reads CTSSLQGVSDTEAFF. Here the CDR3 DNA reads TGCACCAGCAGCTTACAGGGGGTTTCCGACACTGAAGCTTTCTTT.

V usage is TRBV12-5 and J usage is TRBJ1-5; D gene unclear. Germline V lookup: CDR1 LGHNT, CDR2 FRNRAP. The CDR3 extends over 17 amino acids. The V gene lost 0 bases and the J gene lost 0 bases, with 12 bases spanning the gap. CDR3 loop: CASGLVSLQYSNQPQHF. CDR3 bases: TGTGCTAGTGGTTTGGTATCCCTACAGTATAGCAATCAGCCCCAGCATTTT.

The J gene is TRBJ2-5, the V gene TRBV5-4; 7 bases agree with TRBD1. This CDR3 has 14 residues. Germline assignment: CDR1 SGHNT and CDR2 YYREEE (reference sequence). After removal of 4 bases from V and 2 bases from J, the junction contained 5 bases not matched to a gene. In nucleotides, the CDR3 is TGTGCCAGCAGCGGACAGGACGGACAAGAGACCCAGTACTTC. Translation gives CASSGQDGQETQYF.

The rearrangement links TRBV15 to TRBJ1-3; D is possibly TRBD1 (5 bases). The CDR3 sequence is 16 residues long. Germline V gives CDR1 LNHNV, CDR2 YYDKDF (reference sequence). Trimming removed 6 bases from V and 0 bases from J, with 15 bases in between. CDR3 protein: CATSKGPVHSGNTIYF. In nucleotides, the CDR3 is TGTGCCACCAGTAAGGGGCCAGTCCACTCTGGAAACACCATATATTTT.

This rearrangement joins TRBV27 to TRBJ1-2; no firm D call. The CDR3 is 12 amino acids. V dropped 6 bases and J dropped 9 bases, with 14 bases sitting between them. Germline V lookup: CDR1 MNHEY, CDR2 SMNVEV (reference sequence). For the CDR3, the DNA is TGTGCCAGCAGCGCGGGAGGAAGTCGCTACACCTTC. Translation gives CASSAGGSRYTF.

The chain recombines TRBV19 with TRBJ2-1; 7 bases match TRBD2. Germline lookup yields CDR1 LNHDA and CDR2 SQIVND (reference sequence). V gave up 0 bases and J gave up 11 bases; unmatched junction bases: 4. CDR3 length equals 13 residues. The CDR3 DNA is TGTGCCAGTAGTATAGATTCAGGGACTAAGCAGTTCTTC. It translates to CASSIDSGTKQFF.

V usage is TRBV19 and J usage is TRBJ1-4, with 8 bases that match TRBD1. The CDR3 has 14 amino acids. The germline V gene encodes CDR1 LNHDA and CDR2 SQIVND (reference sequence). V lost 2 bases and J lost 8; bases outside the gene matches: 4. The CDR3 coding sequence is TGTGCCAGTAGTATACAGGGGGCAGGCGAAAAACTGTTTTTT. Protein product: CASSIQGAGEKLFF.

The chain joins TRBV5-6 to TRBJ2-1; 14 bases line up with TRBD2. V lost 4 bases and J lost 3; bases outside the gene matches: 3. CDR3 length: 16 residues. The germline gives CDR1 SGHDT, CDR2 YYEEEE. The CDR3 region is CASSMGTSGSYNEQFF. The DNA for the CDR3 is TGTGCCAGCAGCATGGGGACTAGCGGGAGCTACAATGAGCAGTTCTTC.

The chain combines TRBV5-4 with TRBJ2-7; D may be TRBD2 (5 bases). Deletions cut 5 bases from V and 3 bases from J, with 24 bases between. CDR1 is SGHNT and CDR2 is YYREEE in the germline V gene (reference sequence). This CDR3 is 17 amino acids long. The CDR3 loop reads CASSYSDRGGRGYEQYF. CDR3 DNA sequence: TGTGCCAGCAGTTACTCAGACCGGGGTGGTCGGGGCTACGAGCAGTACTTC.

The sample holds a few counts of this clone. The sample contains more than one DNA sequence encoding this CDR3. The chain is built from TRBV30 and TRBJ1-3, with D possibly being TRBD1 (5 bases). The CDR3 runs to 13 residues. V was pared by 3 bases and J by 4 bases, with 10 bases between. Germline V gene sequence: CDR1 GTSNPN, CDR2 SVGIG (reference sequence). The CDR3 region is CAWSRVGGNTIYF. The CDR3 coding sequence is TGTGCCTGGAGCAGGGTGGGCGGAAACACCATATATTTT.